A selection of T cell receptor beta chains follows, all from one sample in a study of identical twins. TCRdb recomputed calls from the 5' RACE reads with MiXCR, one row per CDR3 protein. Of 500,000 or so distinct CDR3 sequences listed, 14% are singletons. The data were also submitted as part of a second study, on yellow fever vaccine responses in identical twins.

Material: CD4+ T cells sorted from blood. Receptors were obtained from a woman aged 18-29 years in good health. Both conserved end residues are trimmed from each CDR3. The D gene is left open where the match is weak.

TRBV12-3/TRBV12-4	TRBJ2-7	.	ASSFQGSAYEQY
TRBV20-1	TRBJ1-1	.	SARQPTGQMNTEAF
TRBV6-5	TRBJ1-3	.	ASSYSISSSGNTIY
TRBV5-4	TRBJ2-3	TRBD1	ASSAQRTGGPDTQY
TRBV18	TRBJ2-1	.	ASSPGVNDYNEQF
TRBV24-1	TRBJ2-3	.	ATSDVGTLSTDTQY
TRBV6-1	TRBJ2-7	.	ASSESFYEQY
TRBV19	TRBJ2-1	.	ASSIGYRADEQF
TRBV3-1	TRBJ2-3	.	ASSQDAVSTDTQY
TRBV12-3/TRBV12-4	TRBJ2-1	TRBD2	ASSTTSGGSYNEQF
TRBV6-1	TRBJ2-2	.	ASSPIGAGELF
TRBV7-2	TRBJ1-5	.	ASSLEGSSNQPQH
TRBV4-2	TRBJ2-2	.	ASSQGGSGRELF
TRBV4-3	TRBJ2-1	TRBD2	ASSRTSGPYNEQF
TRBV10-1	TRBJ2-5	TRBD1	ASSLYRGETQY
TRBV7-9	TRBJ1-3	.	ASSWSGNTIY
TRBV4-1	TRBJ2-5	TRBD1	ASSQVGTGSFWETQY
TRBV11-2	TRBJ2-1	TRBD2	ASSSPGTSSPGSSYNEQF
TRBV6-5	TRBJ2-3	.	ASSYLDGTDTQY
TRBV7-2	TRBJ2-3	.	ASSFTEPQY
TRBV5-6	TRBJ2-1	.	ASSPDQVPYNEQF
TRBV7-2	TRBJ2-5	.	ASSEGGRAKETQY
TRBV28	TRBJ1-1	.	ASSQNSPGKAF
TRBV10-3	TRBJ2-5	TRBD2	AIGTSGSRGQETQY
TRBV7-2	TRBJ2-7	TRBD2	ASSLITSGRSSYEQY
TRBV7-6	TRBJ2-3	TRBD2	ASSLGSGVSTDTQY
TRBV3-1	TRBJ2-4	.	ASSQGNRAAKNIQY
TRBV7-2	TRBJ2-7	.	ASSLRGNYEQY
TRBV5-1	TRBJ2-2	TRBD2	ASSLTLAGVNTGELF
TRBV4-2	TRBJ2-3	.	ASSQILSQLAGITDTRY
TRBV7-8	TRBJ2-2	TRBD1	ASSLAGQASTGELF
TRBV2	TRBJ2-3	TRBD2	ASSDGSGGFTDTQY
TRBV6-5	TRBJ1-4	.	ASSYSSGAGEKLF
TRBV28	TRBJ2-7	.	ASSRVFEQY
TRBV12-3/TRBV12-4	TRBJ1-5	.	ASTHIGGEGNQPQH
TRBV6-6	TRBJ2-5	.	ASRSGGETQY
TRBV7-8	TRBJ2-7	TRBD2	ASSIGSGGTYEQY
TRBV30	TRBJ2-7	.	AWSKAVTYEQY
TRBV27	TRBJ2-1	TRBD2	ASRLAGLGEQF
TRBV10-3	TRBJ2-7	.	AISDLGATYEQY
TRBV12-3/TRBV12-4	TRBJ1-5	.	ASSARQANQPQH
TRBV12-3/TRBV12-4	TRBJ2-1	TRBD2	ASSFRLAGEPKLSYNEQF
TRBV7-8	TRBJ2-3	TRBD2	ASSLPPVGLAGTDTQY
TRBV3-1	TRBJ2-5	.	ASSHQPGTRKETQY
TRBV12-3/TRBV12-4	TRBJ2-7	.	ASSMAVNYEQY
TRBV6-2/TRBV6-3	TRBJ2-7	.	ASRQKRRVGTYEQY
TRBV20-1	TRBJ2-1	.	SARDLARMHNEQF
TRBV20-1	TRBJ2-1	.	SAGRASVGNEQF
TRBV7-6	TRBJ2-1	TRBD1	ASSPQGEWDNEQF
TRBV2	TRBJ2-1	.	ASSERTAYNEQF
TRBV5-1	TRBJ2-2	TRBD1	ASSWDRRNTGELF
TRBV6-1	TRBJ2-2	TRBD1	ASKRQGAHTGELF
TRBV20-1	TRBJ2-5	.	SARFLRGETQY
TRBV2	TRBJ2-6	.	ASSEAPTGANVLT